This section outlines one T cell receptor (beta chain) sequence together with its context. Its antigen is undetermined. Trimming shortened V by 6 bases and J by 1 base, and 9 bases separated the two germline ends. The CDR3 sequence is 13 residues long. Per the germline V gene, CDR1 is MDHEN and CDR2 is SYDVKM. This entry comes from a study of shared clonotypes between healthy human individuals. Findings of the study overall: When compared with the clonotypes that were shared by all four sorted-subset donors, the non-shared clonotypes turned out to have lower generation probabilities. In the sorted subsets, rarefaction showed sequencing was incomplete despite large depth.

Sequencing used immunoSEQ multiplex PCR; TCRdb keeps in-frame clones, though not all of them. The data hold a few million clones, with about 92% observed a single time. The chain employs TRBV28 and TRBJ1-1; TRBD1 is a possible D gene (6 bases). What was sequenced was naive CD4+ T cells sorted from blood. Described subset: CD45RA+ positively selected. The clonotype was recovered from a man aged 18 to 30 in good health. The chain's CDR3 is CASRGGWNTEAFF. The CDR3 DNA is TGTGCCAGCAGAGGGGGATGGAACACTGAAGCTTTCTTT.